A single sample is the source of the 22 T cell receptor beta chains below, sequenced in a study of cytomegalovirus exposure and HLA in healthy donors. Both 60 Vbeta primers and 13 Jbeta primers went into the PCR. The method was immunoSEQ multiplex PCR; TCRdb's version includes in-frame clones alone and lacks a portion of them. The sample has about 140,000 clones; roughly four fifths are singletons. Sequencing was carried out using PBMCs. These receptors were collected from a man younger than 35 in good health and CMV-seropositive.

J is TRBJ2-5 and V is TRBV4-1, with D perhaps matching TRBD2 (5 bases). In germline, CDR1 is MGHRA, CDR2 YSYEKL. The CDR3 sequence is 15 residues long. V dropped 0 bases and J dropped 4 bases, with 12 bases sitting between them. The CDR3 here is CASSQDRASRETQYF. The DNA of the CDR3 is TGCGCCAGCAGCCAAGATCGGGCTAGCCGAGAGACCCAGTACTTC.

The genes are TRBV7-9 and TRBJ1-2; the D is unclear. The CDR3 runs 14 residues. The V gene lost 1 base and the J gene lost 5 bases, with 11 bases spanning the gap. The germline gives CDR1 SEHNR, CDR2 FQNEAQ (reference sequence). In DNA form, the CDR3 reads TGTGCCAGCAGCTTAGACCTGGGGAGGTATGGCTACACCTTC. Translation gives CASSLDLGRYGYTF.

There are a few counts of this clone. The chain combines TRBV6-6 with TRBJ2-2; TRBD2 might be the D (6 bases). The V gene's germline CDR1 is MNHNY and CDR2 SVGAGI (reference sequence). V was trimmed by 5 bases and J by 4 bases, leaving 14 bases between them. The CDR3 spans 15 residues. For the CDR3, the DNA is TGTGCCAGCAGTCCCGCGGGGCGGAGCACCGGGGAGCTGTTTTTT. This translates into CASSPAGRSTGELFF.

This clone was detected a few times. This sequence joins TRBV5-1 and TRBJ1-4; 7 bases line up with TRBD1. J gave up 6 bases and V 1 base, and 6 bases lay outside the gene matches. Germline CDR1 reads SGHRS; CDR2 reads YFSETQ. The CDR3 totals 15 residues. This CDR3 is CASSLTGQKDEKLFF. The CDR3 bases are TGCGCCAGCAGCTTGACGGGACAGAAAGATGAAAAACTGTTTTTT.

This chain links TRBV29-1 with TRBJ2-1; 9 bases fit TRBD2. From germline, CDR1 is SQVTM and CDR2 ANQGSEA. Unmatched junction bases numbered 4, after V lost 2 bases and J lost 8 bases. The CDR3 is made up of 13 amino acids. The CDR3 here is CSVELAGYHEQFF. The CDR3 region has the DNA TGCAGCGTTGAACTAGCGGGATATCATGAGCAGTTCTTC.

J is TRBJ1-5 and V is TRBV28; TRBD1 aligns across 7 bases. The length of the CDR3 is 16 residues. CDR1 is MDHEN, CDR2 SYDVKM, per germline. Trimming took 5 bases from V and 0 from J; bases not matched to a gene: 7. As DNA, the CDR3 is TGTGCCAGCAGTCCAGGGACAGATATTAGCAATCAGCCCCAGCATTTT. This codes for CASSPGTDISNQPQHF.

The chain links TRBV28 to TRBJ2-1; 8 nucleotides align to TRBD2. V shed 6 bases, J shed 1 base, and the junction held 5 bases outside the gene matches. The CDR3 covers 15 residues. Germline lookup yields CDR1 MDHEN and CDR2 SYDVKM. Written as DNA, the CDR3 is TGTGCCAGCAGGAGAGCGGGAGTATCCTACAATGAGCAGTTCTTC. It encodes CASRRAGVSYNEQFF.

This clone was found once. The chain couples TRBV2 to TRBJ2-7; the D gene is possibly TRBD1 (6 bases). The CDR3 length is 15 residues. With 8 bases removed from V and 0 bases from J, the gap between germline ends came to 17 bases. The V gene's germline CDR1 is SNHLY and CDR2 FYNNEI. CDR3 DNA sequence: TGTGCCAGCGGAACTCAAAACAGGGACTCCTACGAGCAGTACTTC. This translates into CASGTQNRDSYEQYF.

V is TRBV20-1 and J is TRBJ2-7; D remains unclear. The CDR3 sequence is 11 residues long. Trimming removed 0 bases at V and 5 bases at J, with 5 bases between. The germline V gene encodes CDR1 DFQATT and CDR2 SNEGSKA (reference sequence). The CDR3 here is CSARDRDEQYF. Written as DNA, the CDR3 is TGCAGTGCTAGAGACCGGGACGAGCAGTACTTC.

Only one count was recorded for this clone. V is TRBV29-1 and J is TRBJ2-2; weak D call: TRBD1 (6 bases). The CDR3 spans 14 residues. The V gene's germline CDR1 is SQVTM and CDR2 ANQGSEA. V was trimmed by 7 bases and J by 4 bases, leaving 16 bases between them. In DNA form, the CDR3 reads TGCAGCGGTGGACAGAGAGGGGGCACCGGGGAGCTGTTTTTT. Residues: CSGGQRGGTGELFF.

The V gene is TRBV2, the J gene TRBJ2-4; weak D call: TRBD1 (5 bases). Germline values: CDR1 SNHLY, CDR2 FYNNEI. This CDR3 region has 13 residues. V lost 7 bases, J lost 15 bases, and 22 bases lay in between. CDR3 protein: CASTGSRTFDGYF. DNA for the CDR3: TGTGCCAGCACAGGATCGCGGACATTCGATGGGTACTTC.

This clone was seen a few times. The chain is built from TRBV10-3 and TRBJ1-2, with TRBD1 as a possible D gene (5 bases). The CDR3 is 13 amino acids. Germline CDR1 ENHRY, CDR2 SYGVKD. V shed 6 bases and J shed 6 bases, with 14 bases lying between them. The CDR3 loop is CAIRDGREDGYTF. The CDR3 nucleotides read TGTGCCATCAGGGACGGCAGGGAGGATGGCTACACCTTC.

This clone turned up a few times. The chain employs TRBV10-3 and TRBJ2-7; 11 bases are shared with TRBD2. From germline, CDR1 is ENHRY and CDR2 SYGVKD. CDR3 size: 14 residues. V was clipped by 6 bases and J by 2 bases; unmatched bases: 3. CDR3 sequence reads: CAIRGLADTYEQYF. In DNA form, the CDR3 reads TGTGCCATCAGGGGACTAGCGGACACCTACGAGCAGTACTTC.

The V and J genes are TRBV6-1 and TRBJ2-3; 11 bases line up with TRBD2. V lost 3 bases and J lost 1; bases outside the gene matches: 12. From germline, CDR1 is MNHNS and CDR2 SASEGT. The CDR3 sequence is 19 residues long. CDR3 in DNA: TGTGCCAGCAGTGATCTGACTAGCGGGATCGGACCTGGCACAGATACGCAGTATTTT. Translated: CASSDLTSGIGPGTDTQYF.

The rearrangement uses TRBV4-1 and TRBJ1-4; D is possibly TRBD1 (5 bases). V lost 4 bases and J 9 bases, leaving 12 bases between the germline ends. The CDR3 covers 13 residues. Germline V lookup: CDR1 MGHRA, CDR2 YSYEKL. CDR3 nucleotide sequence: TGCGCCAGCAGCCCCCTGGGACTTCAAAAACTGTTTTTT. Translation gives CASSPLGLQKLFF.

The genes are TRBV15 and TRBJ1-4, with 7 nucleotides matching TRBD1. Trimming removed 0 bases from V and 8 bases from J; junction bases left unmatched: 9. There are 16 residues in the CDR3. Per the germline V gene, CDR1 is LNHNV and CDR2 is YYDKDF (reference sequence). The CDR3 DNA reads as TGTGCCACCAGCAGAGATCCCCCAGGGGGATACGAAAAACTGTTTTTT. Its protein is CATSRDPPGGYEKLFF.

The J gene is TRBJ1-4, the V gene TRBV5-1, with no clear D. Germline values: CDR1 SGHRS, CDR2 YFSETQ. V was cut by 2 bases and J by 3 bases, with 8 bases left in between. CDR3 length equals 14 residues. CDR3: CASSLKPPNEKLFF. Written as DNA, the CDR3 is TGCGCCAGCAGCTTAAAGCCCCCTAATGAAAAACTGTTTTTT.

The chain combines TRBV6-5 with TRBJ2-1; 9 positions agree with TRBD2. Losses at the gene ends were 5 bases for V and 5 bases for J; bases not matched to a gene: 7. This CDR3 spans 15 amino acids. The germline V gene has CDR1 MNHEY and CDR2 SVGAGI. The CDR3 region is CASSKFTSGHNEQFF. In DNA form, the CDR3 reads TGTGCCAGCAGTAAATTTACTAGCGGGCACAATGAGCAGTTCTTC.

The chain links TRBV5-1 to TRBJ1-2; 11 bases are shared with TRBD1. The V segment lost 2 bases and the J segment 3 bases; nucleotides outside the gene matches: 3. The CDR3 has 15 residues. Germline V gene sequence: CDR1 SGHRS, CDR2 YFSETQ. The CDR3: CASSLGQGADYGYTF. The CDR3 region has the DNA TGCGCCAGCAGCTTAGGACAGGGGGCTGACTATGGCTACACCTTC. Based on the CDR3 plus reference TRBV5-1 and TRBJ1-2, the full variable domain is KAGVTQTPRYLIKTRGQQVTLSCSPISGHRSVSWYQQTPGQGLQFLFEYFSETQRNKGNFPGRFSGRQFSNSRSEMNVSTLELGDSALYLCASSLGQGADYGYTFGSGTRLTVV.

This clone came up once. The chain employs TRBV27 and TRBJ2-3, with TRBD1 matching over 10 bases. CDR1 is MNHEY, CDR2 SMNVEV, per germline (reference sequence). CDR3 length equals 15 residues. The trim removed 5 bases at V and 1 base at J, leaving 3 bases unmatched. CDR3 sequence: CASSPDRGRTDTQYF. The CDR3 coding sequence is TGTGCCAGCAGTCCCGACAGGGGGCGCACAGATACGCAGTATTTT.

The table lists this clone with a few counts. The chain combines TRBV19 with TRBJ1-5; D gene ambiguous. CDR3 length: 16 amino acids. V was clipped by 1 base and J by 0 bases, with 10 bases between them. Germline CDR1 LNHDA, CDR2 SQIVND (reference sequence). The CDR3 loop is CASSIARLDSNQPQHF. The CDR3 DNA reads TGTGCCAGTAGTATAGCCCGACTGGATAGCAATCAGCCCCAGCATTTT.

This chain connects TRBV9 to TRBJ2-7; 9 nucleotides align to TRBD1. Germline V lookup: CDR1 SGDLS, CDR2 YYNGEE. The CDR3 length is 17 residues. The V gene end was trimmed by 3 bases and the J gene end by 0 bases; junction bases not matched to a gene: 10. The CDR3 DNA sequence: TGTGCCAGCAGCGCGGACAGGGGACCCCCTCCCTCCTACGAGCAGTACTTC. It is translated as CASSADRGPPPSYEQYF.